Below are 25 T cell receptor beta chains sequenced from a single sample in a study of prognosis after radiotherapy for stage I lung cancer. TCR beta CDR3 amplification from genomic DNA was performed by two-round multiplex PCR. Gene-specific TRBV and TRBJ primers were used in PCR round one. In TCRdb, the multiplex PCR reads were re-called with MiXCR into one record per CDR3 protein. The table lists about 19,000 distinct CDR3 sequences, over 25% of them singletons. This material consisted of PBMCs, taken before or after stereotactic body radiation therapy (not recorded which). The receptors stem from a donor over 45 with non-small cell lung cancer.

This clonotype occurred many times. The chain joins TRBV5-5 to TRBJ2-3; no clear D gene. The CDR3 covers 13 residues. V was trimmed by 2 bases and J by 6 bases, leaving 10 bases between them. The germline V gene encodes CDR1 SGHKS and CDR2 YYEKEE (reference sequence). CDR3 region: CASSFWDMDTQYF. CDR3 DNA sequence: TGTGCCAGCAGCTTTTGGGATATGGATACGCAGTATTTT. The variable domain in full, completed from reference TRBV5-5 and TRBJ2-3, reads DAGVTQSPTHLIKTRGQQVTLRCSPISGHKSVSWYQQVLGQGPQFIFQYYEKEERGRGNFPDRFSARQFPNYSSELNVNALLLGDSALYLCASSFWDMDTQYFGPGTRLTVL.

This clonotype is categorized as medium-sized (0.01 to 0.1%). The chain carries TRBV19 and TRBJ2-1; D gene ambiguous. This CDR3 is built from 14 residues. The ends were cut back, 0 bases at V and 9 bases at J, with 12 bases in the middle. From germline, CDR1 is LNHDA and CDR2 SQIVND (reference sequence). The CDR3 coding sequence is TGTGCCAGTAGTATAGATCAAGGGTCGGGTGAGCAGTTCTTC. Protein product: CASSIDQGSGEQFF.

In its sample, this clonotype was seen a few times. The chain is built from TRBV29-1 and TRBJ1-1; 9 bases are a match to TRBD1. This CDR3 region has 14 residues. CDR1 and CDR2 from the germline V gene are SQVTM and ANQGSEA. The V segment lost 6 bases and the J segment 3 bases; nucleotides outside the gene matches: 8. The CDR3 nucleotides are TGCAGCGTCCAAGCCCGACAGGGGGACACTGAAGCTTTCTTT. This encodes CSVQARQGDTEAFF.

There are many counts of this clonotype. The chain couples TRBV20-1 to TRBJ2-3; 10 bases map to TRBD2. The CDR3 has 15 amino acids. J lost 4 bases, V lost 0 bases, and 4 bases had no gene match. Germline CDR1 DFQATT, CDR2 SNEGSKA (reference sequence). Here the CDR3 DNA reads TGCAGTGCTAGAGATGCTAGCGGGAGTGCAGATACGCAGTATTTT. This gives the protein CSARDASGSADTQYF.

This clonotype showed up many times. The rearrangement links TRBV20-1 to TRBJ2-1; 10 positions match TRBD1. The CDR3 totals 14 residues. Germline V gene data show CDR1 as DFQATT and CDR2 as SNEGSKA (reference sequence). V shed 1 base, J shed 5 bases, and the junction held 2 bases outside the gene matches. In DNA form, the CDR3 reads TGCAGTGCTAGAGCGGGACAGGGGAACAATGAGCAGTTCTTC. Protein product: CSARAGQGNNEQFF.

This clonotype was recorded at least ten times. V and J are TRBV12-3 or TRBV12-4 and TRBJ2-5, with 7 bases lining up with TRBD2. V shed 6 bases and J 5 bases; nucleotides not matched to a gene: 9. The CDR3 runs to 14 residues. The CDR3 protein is CASSRSGTTETQYF. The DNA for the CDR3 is TGTGCCAGCAGCCGTTCCGGGACTACGGAGACCCAGTACTTC.

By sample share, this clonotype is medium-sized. CDR3 DNA sequence: TGCAGTGCGCACCTTTCCTATGAGCAGTTCTTC. Amino acid sequence: CSAHLSYEQFF. This sequence joins TRBV20-1 and TRBJ2-1; D gene uncertain. V shed 6 bases and J shed 8 bases, with 11 bases lying between them. This CDR3 is 11 amino acids long. Looked up from germline, CDR1 is DFQATT and CDR2 is SNEGSKA (reference sequence).

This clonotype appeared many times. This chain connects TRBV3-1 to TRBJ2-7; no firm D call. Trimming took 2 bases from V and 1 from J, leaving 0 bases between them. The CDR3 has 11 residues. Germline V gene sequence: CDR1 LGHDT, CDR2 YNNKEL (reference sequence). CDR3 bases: TGTGCCAGCAGCCAATCCTACGAGCAGTACTTC. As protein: CASSQSYEQYF.

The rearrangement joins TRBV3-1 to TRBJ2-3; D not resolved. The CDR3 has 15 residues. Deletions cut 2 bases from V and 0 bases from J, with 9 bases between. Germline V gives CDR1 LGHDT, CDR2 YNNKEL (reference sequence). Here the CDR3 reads CASSQRPSSTDTQYF. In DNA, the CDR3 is TGTGCCAGCAGCCAACGGCCTTCTAGCACAGATACGCAGTATTTT.

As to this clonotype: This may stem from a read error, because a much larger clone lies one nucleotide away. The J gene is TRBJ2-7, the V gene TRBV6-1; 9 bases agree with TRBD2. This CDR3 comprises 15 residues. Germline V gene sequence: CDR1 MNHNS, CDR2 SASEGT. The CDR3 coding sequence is TGTGCCAGCAGTGTGGGGGGGACTAGCTTCTACGAGCAGCACTTC. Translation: CASSVGGTSFYEQHF.

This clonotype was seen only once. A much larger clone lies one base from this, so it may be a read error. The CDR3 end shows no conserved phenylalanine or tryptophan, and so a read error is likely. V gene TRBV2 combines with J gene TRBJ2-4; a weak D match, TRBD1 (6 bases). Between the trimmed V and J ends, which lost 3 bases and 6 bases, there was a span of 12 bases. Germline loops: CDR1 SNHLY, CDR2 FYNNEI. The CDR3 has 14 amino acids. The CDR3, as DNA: TGTGCCAGCAGTGACAGGGGCCGGGGAAACATTCAGTACGTC. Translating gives CASSDRGRGNIQYV.

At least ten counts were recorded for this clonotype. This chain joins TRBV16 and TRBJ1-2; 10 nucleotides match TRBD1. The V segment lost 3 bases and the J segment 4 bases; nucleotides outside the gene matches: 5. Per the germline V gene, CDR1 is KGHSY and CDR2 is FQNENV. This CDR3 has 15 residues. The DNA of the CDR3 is TGTGCCAGCAGCCACTCCGGGACAGGGGTCTATGGCTACACCTTC. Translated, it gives CASSHSGTGVYGYTF.

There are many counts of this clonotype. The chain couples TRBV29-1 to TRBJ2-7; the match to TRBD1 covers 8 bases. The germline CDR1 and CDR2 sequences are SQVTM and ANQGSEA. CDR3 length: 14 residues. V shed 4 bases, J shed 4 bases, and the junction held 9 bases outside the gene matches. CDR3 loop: CSVAFGTGLYEQYF. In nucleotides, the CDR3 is TGCAGCGTTGCCTTCGGGACAGGTTTATACGAGCAGTACTTC.

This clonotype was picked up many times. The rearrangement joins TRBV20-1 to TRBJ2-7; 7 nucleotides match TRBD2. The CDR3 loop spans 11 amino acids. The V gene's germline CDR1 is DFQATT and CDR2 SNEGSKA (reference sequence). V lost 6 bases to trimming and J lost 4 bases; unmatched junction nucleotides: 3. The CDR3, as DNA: TGCAGTGCACCACTAGCGTACGAGCAGTACTTC. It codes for CSAPLAYEQYF.

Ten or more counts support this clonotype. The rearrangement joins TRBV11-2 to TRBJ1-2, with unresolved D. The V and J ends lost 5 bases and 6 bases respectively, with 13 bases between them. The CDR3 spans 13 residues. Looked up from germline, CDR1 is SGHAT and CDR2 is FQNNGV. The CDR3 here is CASSPGGMHGYTF. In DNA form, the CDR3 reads TGTGCCAGCAGCCCGGGAGGGATGCATGGCTACACCTTC.

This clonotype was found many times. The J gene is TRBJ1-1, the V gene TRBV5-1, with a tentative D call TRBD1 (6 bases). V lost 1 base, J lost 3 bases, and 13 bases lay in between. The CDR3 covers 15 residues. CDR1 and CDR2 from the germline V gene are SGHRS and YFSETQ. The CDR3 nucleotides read TGCGCCAGCAGCTTGTCTCTAGGGGGGTACACTGAAGCTTTCTTT. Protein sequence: CASSLSLGGYTEAFF. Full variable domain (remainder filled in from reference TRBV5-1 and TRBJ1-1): KAGVTQTPRYLIKTRGQQVTLSCSPISGHRSVSWYQQTPGQGLQFLFEYFSETQRNKGNFPGRFSGRQFSNSRSEMNVSTLELGDSALYLCASSLSLGGYTEAFFGQGTRLTVV.

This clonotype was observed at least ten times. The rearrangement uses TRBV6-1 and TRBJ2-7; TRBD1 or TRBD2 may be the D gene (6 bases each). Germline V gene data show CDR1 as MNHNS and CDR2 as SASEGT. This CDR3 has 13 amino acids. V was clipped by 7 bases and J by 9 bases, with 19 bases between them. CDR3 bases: TGTGCCAGCATGGACAGACTAGGATTGGGGCAGTACTTC. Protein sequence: CASMDRLGLGQYF.

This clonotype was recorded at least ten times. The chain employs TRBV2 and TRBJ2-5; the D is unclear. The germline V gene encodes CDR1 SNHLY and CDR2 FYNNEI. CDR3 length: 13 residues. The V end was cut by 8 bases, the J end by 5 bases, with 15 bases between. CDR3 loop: CASRFEEWETQYF. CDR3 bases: TGTGCCAGCCGCTTCGAGGAATGGGAGACCCAGTACTTC.

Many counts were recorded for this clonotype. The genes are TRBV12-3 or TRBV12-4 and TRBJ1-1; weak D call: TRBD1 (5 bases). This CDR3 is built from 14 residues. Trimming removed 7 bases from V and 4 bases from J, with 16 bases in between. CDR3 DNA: TGTGCCAGCACCGGGGGGGGGTTTGTCACTGAAGCTTTCTTT. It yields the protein CASTGGGFVTEAFF.

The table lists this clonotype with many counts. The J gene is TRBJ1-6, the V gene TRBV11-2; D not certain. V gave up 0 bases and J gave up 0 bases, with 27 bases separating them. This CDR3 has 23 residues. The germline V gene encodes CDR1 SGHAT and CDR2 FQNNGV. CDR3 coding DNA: TGTGCCAGCAGCTTAGATCACACCGGATGGACCGGGGAAAGTATCTCCTATAATTCACCCCTCCACTTT. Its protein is CASSLDHTGWTGESISYNSPLHF.

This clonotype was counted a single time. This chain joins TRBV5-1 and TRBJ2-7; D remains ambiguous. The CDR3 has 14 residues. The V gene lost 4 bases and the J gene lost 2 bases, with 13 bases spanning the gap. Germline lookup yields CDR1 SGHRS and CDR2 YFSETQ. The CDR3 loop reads CASSLTRVPYEQYF. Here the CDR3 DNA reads TGCGCCAGCAGCCTTACTCGTGTACCCTACGAGCAGTACTTC.

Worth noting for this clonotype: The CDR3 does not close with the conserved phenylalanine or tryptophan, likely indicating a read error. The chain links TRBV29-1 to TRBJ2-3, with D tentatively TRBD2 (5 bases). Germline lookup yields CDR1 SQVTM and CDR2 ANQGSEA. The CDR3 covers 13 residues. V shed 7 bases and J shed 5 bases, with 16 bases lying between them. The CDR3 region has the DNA TGCAGCGCTGGCCGGGGTCAAAGAGATACGCAGTATTCT. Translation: CSAGRGQRDTQYS.

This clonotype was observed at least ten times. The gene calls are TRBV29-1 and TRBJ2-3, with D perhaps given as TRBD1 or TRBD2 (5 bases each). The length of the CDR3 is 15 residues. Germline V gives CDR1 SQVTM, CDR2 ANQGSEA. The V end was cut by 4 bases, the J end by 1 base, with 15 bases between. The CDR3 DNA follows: TGCAGCGTTGGGGGCCGGGACGGAGGCACAGATACGCAGTATTTT. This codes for CSVGGRDGGTDTQYF.

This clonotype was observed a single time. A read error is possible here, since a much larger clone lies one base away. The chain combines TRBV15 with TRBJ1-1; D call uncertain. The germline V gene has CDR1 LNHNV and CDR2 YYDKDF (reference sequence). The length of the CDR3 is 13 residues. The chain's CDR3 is CATSRVLGTEASF. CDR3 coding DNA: TGTGCCACCAGCAGAGTGTTGGGCACTGAAGCTTCCTTT.

The CDR3 region is CASSPSSDVNYYEQYF. CDR3 DNA sequence: TGTGCCAGCAGTCCATCCTCTGATGTGAACTACTACGAGCAGTACTTC. The chain has TRBV6-2 or TRBV6-3 and TRBJ2-7; D unclear. The CDR3 has 16 residues. Trimming left V 5 bases short and J 3 bases short, with 20 bases between. Germline V lookup: CDR1 MNHEY, CDR2 SVGEGT.